Reported below is one T cell receptor (beta chain). The read falls 3 residues short of the CDR3 end, and the missing part is taken from the germline J gene. The entry originates in a study of T cells in women clearing cervical HPV infection. Germline V CDR1 and CDR2: LNHDA, SQIVND (reference sequence). The CDR3 is 21 residues long. V shed 4 bases, J shed 5 bases, and the junction held 22 bases outside the gene matches. Here immunoSEQ multiplex PCR was the method, and the copy in TCRdb shows in-frame clones only, minus some. This repertoire includes around 30,000 clones. Sequencing was done on a sample of blood buffy coat. This chain joins TRBV19 and TRBJ2-3, with 12 positions matching TRBD2. This TCR was sampled from a woman aged 18 to 75 with a cervical HPV16 infection that either progressed to CIN3+ or cleared (not recorded which). The CDR3 protein is CASSSFLTGRAPGLAGDTQYF. CDR3 bases read: TGTGCCAGTAGTAGCTTCTTGACAGGGAGAGCCCCGGGACTAGCGGGAGATACG.